This section outlines one TCR beta chain sequence together with its context. Its matching antigen is unknown. V shed 4 bases and J shed 8 bases, with 5 bases lying between them. The CDR3 covers 10 residues. In germline, CDR1 is SNHLY, CDR2 FYNNEI. The data originate from a study of vaccination effects on CD4 cells after COVID-19. Study-wide results and caveats: The study found marked clonal contraction of infection- and vaccine-induced clones late after vaccination.

Pools of viral peptides were used by the ViraFEST assay to expand antigen-specific CD4+ T cells ahead of sequencing. Isolating CD4+ T cells followed ten to eleven days of culture. Testing of the vaccine recipients showed negative nucleocapsid antibodies and no prior SARS-CoV-2 infection. Culturing of more than 1.5 million PBMC per well took place with around 9.4 IU/ml IL-2 and around 10 ug/ml peptides. Sequenced by immunoSEQ multiplex PCR; TCRdb stores in-frame clones only, minus some. The sample has roughly 33,000 clones, more than 70% seen once. Sequenced material: CD4+ T cells from PBMCs cultured with HCoV-OC43 spike peptides, taken before COVID-19 vaccination. Stated subset: HCoV-OC43 spike overlapping peptide pool stimulation. The rearrangement joins TRBV2 to TRBJ1-2; D is unresolved. This receptor was identified in a human donor who received a COVID-19 vaccine. The CDR3 DNA follows: TGTGCCAGCAGTGTTACAGGCTACACCTTC. This sequence encodes CASSVTGYTF.